This note documents a single T cell receptor beta chain sequence. Its antigen is unknown. This entry is derived from a study of shared clonotypes between healthy human individuals. Overall study results and limits: The study generally estimated greater richness for naive than memory subsets. The authors sampled blood alone, and tissue repertoires likely differ. Naive CD4 clonotypes were shared across a few donors at roughly 5.3%.

Assay used: immunoSEQ multiplex PCR; TCRdb lists only in-frame clones, some missing. The table includes hundreds of thousands of clones, about 91% detected once. CD45RO-negative, CCR7-positively selected cells formed the naive CD8 fraction, excluding terminally differentiated effector memory CD45RA+ cells. There were no recent acute infections or vaccinations among the donors, who were healthy HIV-negative adults. The CDR3 loop spans 16 amino acids. CDR1 is MGHRA and CDR2 is YSYEKL in the germline V gene. Trimming at V came to 3 bases and at J to 1 base, leaving 9 bases not matched to a gene. Input material: naive CD8+ T cells sorted from blood. V is TRBV4-1 and J is TRBJ2-7, with 7 bases aligning to TRBD1. This receptor was taken from a man under 40 in good health. CDR3 amino acids: CASSQEPGQISYEQYF. CDR3 DNA sequence: TGCGCCAGCAGCCAGGAACCGGGACAGATATCCTACGAGCAGTACTTC.